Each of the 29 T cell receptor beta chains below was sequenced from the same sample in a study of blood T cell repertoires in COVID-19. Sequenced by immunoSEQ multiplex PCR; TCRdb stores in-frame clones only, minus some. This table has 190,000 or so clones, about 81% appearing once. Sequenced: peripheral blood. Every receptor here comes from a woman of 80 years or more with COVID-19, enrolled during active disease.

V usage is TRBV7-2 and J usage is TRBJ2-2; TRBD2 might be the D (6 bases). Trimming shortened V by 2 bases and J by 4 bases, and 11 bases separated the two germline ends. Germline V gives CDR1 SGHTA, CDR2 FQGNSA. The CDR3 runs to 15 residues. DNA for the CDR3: TGTGCCAGCAGCTTATCGGCTAGCGTCACCGGGGAGCTGTTTTTT. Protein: CASSLSASVTGELFF.

In nucleotides, the CDR3 is TGTGCCAGCTCACGGGATTCAGGTTTAATTGGAGCGGACTATGGCTACACCTTC. Translation: CASSRDSGLIGADYGYTF. The chain joins TRBV18 to TRBJ1-2; D is unclear. This CDR3 has 18 amino acids. V lost 4 bases to trimming and J lost 3 bases, with 24 bases between them. Germline V lookup: CDR1 KGHSH, CDR2 LQKENI. Supplemented by reference TRBV18 and TRBJ1-2, the full variable domain reads NAGVMQNPRHLVRRRGQEARLRCSPMKGHSHVYWYRQLPEEGLKFMVYLQKENIIDESGMPKERFSAEFPKEGPSILRIQQVVRGDSAAYFCASSRDSGLIGADYGYTFGSGTRLTVV.

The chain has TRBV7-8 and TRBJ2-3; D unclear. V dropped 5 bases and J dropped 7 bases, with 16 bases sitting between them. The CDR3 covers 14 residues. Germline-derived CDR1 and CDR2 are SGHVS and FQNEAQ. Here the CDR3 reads CASSHLGERHTQYF. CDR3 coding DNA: TGTGCCAGCAGCCATCTGGGCGAGAGACATACGCAGTATTTT.

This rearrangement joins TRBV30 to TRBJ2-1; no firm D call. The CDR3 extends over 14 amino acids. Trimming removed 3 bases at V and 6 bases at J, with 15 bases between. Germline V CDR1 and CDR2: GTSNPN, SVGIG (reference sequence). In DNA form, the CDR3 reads TGTGCCTGGAGCCGGGTTGAGAAGGCCAATGAGCAGTTCTTC. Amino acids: CAWSRVEKANEQFF.

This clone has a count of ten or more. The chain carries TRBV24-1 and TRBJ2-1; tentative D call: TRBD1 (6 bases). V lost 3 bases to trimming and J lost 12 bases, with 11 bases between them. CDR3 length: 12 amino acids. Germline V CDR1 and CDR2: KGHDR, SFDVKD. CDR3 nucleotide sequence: TGTGCCACCAGTGATCAGGACAGACCGCAGTTCTTC. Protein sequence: CATSDQDRPQFF.

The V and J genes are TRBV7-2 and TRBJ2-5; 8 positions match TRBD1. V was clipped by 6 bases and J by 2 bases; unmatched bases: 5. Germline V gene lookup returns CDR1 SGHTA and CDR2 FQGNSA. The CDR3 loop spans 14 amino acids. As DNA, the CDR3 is TGTGCCAGCAGTAGCAGGACAGGGCAAGAGACCCAGTACTTC. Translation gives CASSSRTGQETQYF.

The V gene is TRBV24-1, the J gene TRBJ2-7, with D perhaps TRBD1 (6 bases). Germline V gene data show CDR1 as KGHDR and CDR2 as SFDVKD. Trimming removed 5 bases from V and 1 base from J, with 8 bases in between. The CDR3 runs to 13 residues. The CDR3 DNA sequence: TGTGCCACCAGTGGCCAGGGGTCCTACGAGCAGTACTTC. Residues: CATSGQGSYEQYF.

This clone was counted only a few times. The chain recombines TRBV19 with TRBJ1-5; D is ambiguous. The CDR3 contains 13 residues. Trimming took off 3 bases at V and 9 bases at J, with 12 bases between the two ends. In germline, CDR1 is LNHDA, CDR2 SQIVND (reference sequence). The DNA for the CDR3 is TGTGCCAGTAGTATGTCCACCTACTCGCCCCAGCATTTT. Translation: CASSMSTYSPQHF.

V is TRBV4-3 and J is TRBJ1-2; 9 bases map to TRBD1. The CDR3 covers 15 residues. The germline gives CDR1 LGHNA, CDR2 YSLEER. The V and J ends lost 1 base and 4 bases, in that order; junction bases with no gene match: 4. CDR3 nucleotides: TGCGCCAGCAGCCAAGTAACAGGGGGCATCTATGGCTACACCTTC. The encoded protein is CASSQVTGGIYGYTF.

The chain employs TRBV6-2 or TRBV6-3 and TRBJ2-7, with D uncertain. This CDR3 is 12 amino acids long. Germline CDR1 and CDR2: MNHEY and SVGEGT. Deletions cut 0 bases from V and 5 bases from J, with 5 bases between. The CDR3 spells CASSYSRNEQYF. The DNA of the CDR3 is TGTGCCAGCAGTTACTCGAGGAACGAGCAGTACTTC.

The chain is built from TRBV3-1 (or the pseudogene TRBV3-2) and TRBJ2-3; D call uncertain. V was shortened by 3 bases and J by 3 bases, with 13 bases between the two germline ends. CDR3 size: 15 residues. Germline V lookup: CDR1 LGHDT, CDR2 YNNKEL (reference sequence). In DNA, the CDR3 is TGTGCCAGCAGCCATACTCTTATGAGGACAGATACGCAGTATTTT. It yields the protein CASSHTLMRTDTQYF.

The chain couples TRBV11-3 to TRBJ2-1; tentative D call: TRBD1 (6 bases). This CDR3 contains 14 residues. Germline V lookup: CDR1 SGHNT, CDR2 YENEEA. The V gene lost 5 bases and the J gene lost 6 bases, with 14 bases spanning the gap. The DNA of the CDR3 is TGTGCCAGCAGCCCTGGACAGTCCCTCAATGAGCAGTTCTTC. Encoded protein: CASSPGQSLNEQFF. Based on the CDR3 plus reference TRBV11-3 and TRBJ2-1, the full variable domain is EAGVVQSPRYKIIEKKQPVAFWCNPISGHNTLYWYLQNLGQGPELLIRYENEEAVDDSQLPKDRFSAERLKGVDSTLKIQPAELGDSAVYLCASSPGQSLNEQFFGPGTRLTVL.

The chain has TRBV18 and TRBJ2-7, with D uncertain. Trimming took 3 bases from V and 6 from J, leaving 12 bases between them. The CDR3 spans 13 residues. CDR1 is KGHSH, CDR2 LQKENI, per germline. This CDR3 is CASSPSSLVEQYF. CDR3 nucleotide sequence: TGTGCCAGCTCACCGTCCTCCCTCGTCGAGCAGTACTTC.

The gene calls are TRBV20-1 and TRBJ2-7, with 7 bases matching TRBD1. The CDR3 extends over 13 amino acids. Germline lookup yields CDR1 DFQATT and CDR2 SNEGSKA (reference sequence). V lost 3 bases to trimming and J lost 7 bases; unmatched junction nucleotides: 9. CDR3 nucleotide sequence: TGCAGTGCTAGTAAGGGGGCGACGGGGGAGCAGTACTTC. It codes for CSASKGATGEQYF.

The CDR3, as DNA: TGTGCCAGCAGCCCTCGGGAAGGGTCCAAAAACATTCAGTACTTC. It yields the protein CASSPREGSKNIQYF. The chain has TRBV3-1 (or the pseudogene TRBV3-2) and TRBJ2-4, with D possibly being TRBD2 (5 bases). CDR3 length: 15 residues. Germline V gives CDR1 LGHDT, CDR2 YNNKEL (reference sequence). The ends were cut back, 4 bases at V and 2 bases at J, with 12 bases in the middle.

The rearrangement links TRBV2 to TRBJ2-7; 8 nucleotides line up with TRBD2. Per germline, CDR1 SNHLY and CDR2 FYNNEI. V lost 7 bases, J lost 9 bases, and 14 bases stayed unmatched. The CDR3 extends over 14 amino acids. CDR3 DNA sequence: TGTGCCAGCAAAGAAATCCGGGGGGGGATCGGGCAGTACTTC. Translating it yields CASKEIRGGIGQYF.

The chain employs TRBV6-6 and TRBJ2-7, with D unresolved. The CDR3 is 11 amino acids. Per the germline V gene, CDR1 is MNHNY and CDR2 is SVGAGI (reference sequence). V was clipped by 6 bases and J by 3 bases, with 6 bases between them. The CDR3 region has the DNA TGTGCCAGCAGCCGTTACTACGAGCAGTACTTC. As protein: CASSRYYEQYF.

For the CDR3, the DNA is TGTGCCAGCAGTTTATCAGGTCACACTGAAGCTTTCTTT. It is translated as CASSLSGHTEAFF. The chain uses TRBV28 and TRBJ1-1; no definite D call. From germline, CDR1 is MDHEN and CDR2 SYDVKM. This CDR3 has 13 amino acids. Between the trimmed V and J ends, which lost 1 base and 3 bases, there was a span of 6 bases.

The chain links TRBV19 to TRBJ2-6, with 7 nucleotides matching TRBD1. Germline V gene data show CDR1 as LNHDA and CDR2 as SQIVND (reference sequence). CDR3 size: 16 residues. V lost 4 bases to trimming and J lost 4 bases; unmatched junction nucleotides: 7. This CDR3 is CASSTTGFAGANVLTF. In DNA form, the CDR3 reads TGTGCCAGTAGTACGACAGGGTTCGCAGGGGCCAACGTCCTGACTTTC.

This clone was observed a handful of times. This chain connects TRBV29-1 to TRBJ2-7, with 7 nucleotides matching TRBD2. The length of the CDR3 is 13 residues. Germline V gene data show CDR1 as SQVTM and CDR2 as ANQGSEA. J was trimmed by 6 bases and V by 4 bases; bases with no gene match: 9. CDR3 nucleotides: TGCAGCGTTGTTAACGCGGGAGTCGGCGAGCAGTACTTC. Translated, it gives CSVVNAGVGEQYF.

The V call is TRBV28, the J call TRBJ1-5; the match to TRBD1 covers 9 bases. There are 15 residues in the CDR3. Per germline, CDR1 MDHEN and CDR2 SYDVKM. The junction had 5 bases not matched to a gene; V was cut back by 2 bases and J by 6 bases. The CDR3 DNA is TGTGCCAGCAGTTTAGCCACAGGGGGCACTCAGCCCCAGCATTTT. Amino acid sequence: CASSLATGGTQPQHF.

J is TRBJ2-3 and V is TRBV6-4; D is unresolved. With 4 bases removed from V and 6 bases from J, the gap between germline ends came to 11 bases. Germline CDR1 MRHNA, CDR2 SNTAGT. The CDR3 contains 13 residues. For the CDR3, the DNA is TGTGCCAGCAGTGTTTCTCAGGCGGATACGCAGTATTTT. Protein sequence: CASSVSQADTQYF.

The CDR3 loop reads CASSLRGYGYTF. The CDR3 DNA follows: TGTGCCAGCAGCTTACGGGGGTATGGCTACACCTTC. The chain has TRBV7-2 and TRBJ1-2, with D possibly being TRBD1 (5 bases). Trimming cost V 2 bases and J 5 bases, with 6 bases left between them. The CDR3 runs to 12 residues. CDR1 is SGHTA, CDR2 FQGNSA, per germline. Full variable domain (remainder filled in from reference TRBV7-2 and TRBJ1-2): GAGVSQSPSNKVTEKGKDVELRCDPISGHTALYWYRQSLGQGLEFLIYFQGNSAPDKSGLPSDRFSAERTGGSVSTLTIQRTQQEDSAVYLCASSLRGYGYTFGSGTRLTVV.

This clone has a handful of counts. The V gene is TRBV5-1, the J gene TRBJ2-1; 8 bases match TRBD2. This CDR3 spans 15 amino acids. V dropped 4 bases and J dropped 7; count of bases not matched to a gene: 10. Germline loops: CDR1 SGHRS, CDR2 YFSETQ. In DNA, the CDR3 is TGCGCCAGCAGCCAATCACTGACTAGCGTTAATGAGCAGTTCTTC. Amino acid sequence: CASSQSLTSVNEQFF.

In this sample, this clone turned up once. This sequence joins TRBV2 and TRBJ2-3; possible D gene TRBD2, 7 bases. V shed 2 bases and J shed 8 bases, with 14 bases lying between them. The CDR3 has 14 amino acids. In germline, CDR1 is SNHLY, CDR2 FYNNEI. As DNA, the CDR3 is TGTGCCAGCAGTGAAAGGGGGGGCCCCGGTACGCAGTATTTT. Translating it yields CASSERGGPGTQYF.

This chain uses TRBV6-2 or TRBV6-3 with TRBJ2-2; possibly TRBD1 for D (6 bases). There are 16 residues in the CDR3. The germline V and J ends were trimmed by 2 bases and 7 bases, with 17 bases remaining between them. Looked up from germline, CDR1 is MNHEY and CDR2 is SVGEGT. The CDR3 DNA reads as TGTGCCAGCAGTTACCCTGGCACAGGGAGAAACGGGGAGCTGTTTTTT. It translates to CASSYPGTGRNGELFF.

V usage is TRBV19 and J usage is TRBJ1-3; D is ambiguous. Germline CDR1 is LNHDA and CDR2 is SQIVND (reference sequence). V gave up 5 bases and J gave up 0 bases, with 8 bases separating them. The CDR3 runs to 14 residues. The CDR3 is CASSRSISGNTIYF. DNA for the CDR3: TGTGCCAGTAGTCGGTCTATCTCTGGAAACACCATATATTTT.

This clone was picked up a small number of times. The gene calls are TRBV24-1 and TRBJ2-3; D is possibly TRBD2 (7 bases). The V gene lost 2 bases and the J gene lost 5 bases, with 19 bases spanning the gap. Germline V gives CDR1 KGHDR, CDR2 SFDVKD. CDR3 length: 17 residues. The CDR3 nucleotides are TGTGCCACCAGTGATTCACGGGGGGCCTGGGTAGTAGATACGCAGTATTTT. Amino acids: CATSDSRGAWVVDTQYF.

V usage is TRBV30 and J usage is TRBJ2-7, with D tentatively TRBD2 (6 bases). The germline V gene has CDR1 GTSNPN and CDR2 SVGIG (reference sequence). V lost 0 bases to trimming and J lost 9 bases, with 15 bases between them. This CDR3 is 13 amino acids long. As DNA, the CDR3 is TGTGCCTGGAGTGTTGGGCGGGGAGTGGGGCAGTACTTC. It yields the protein CAWSVGRGVGQYF.